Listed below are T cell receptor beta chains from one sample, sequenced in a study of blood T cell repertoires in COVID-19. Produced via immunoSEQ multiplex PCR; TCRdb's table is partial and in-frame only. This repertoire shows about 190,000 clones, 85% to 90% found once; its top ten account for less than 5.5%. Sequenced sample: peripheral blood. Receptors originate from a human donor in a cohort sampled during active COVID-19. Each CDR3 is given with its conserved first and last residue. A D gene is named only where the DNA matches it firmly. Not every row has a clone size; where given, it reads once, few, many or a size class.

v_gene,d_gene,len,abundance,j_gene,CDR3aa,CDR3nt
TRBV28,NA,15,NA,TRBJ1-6,CASSFEFENNSPLHF,TGTGCCAGCAGTTTTGAGTTCGAGAATAATTCACCCCTCCACTTT
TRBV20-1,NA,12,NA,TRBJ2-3,CSASRGRDTQYF,TGCAGTGCTAGTCGGGGAAGAGATACGCAGTATTTT
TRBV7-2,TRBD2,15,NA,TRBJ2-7,CASSRASGGAYEQYF,TGTGCCAGCAGCAGGGCTAGCGGGGGGGCCTACGAGCAGTACTTC
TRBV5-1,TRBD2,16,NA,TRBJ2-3,CASSLQASGGTDTQYF,TGCGCCAGCAGCTTGCAAGCTAGCGGGGGCACAGATACGCAGTATTTT
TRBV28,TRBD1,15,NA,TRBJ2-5,CASSQDRGRAETQYF,TGTGCCAGCAGCCAGGACAGGGGGAGGGCAGAGACCCAGTACTTC
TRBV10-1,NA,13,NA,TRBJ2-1,CASSEDWGHEQFF,TGCGCCAGCAGTGAGGATTGGGGCCATGAGCAGTTCTTC
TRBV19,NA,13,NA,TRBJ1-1,CASSTTKGTEAFF,TGTGCCAGTAGTACAACAAAGGGGACTGAAGCTTTCTTT
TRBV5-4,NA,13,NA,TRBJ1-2,CASSLYGTEAYTF,TGTGCCAGCAGCTTGTATGGCACTGAGGCCTACACCTTC
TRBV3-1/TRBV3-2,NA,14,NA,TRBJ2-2,CASSQAKGIGELFF,TGTGCCAGCAGCCAAGCGAAGGGGATCGGGGAGCTGTTTTTT
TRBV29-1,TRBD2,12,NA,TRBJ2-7,CSVGASGYEQYF,TGCAGCGTTGGAGCTAGCGGTTACGAGCAGTACTTC
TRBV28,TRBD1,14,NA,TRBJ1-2,CASRAQGEVGGYTF,TGTGCCAGCAGAGCTCAGGGGGAAGTAGGAGGCTACACCTTC
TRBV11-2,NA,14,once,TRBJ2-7,CASSLEPGIGEQYF,TGTGCCAGCAGCTTAGAGCCAGGGATCGGCGAGCAGTACTTC
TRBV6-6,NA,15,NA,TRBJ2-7,CASSSWDRDIYEQYF,TGTGCCAGCAGTTCCTGGGACCGGGACATCTACGAGCAGTACTTC
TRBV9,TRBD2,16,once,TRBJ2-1,CASSPRTSGNVGEQFF,TGTGCCAGCAGCCCAAGGACTAGCGGGAACGTCGGTGAGCAGTTCTTC
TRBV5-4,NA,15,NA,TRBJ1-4,CASSFSPATNEKLFF,TGTGCCAGCAGCTTTAGCCCTGCAACTAATGAAAAACTGTTTTTT
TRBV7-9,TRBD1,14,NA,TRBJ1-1,CASTLGQGGSEAFF,TGTGCCAGCACCCTTGGACAGGGGGGGTCTGAAGCTTTCTTT
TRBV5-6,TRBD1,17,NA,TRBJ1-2,CASSLARGTLLNYGYTF,TGTGCCAGCAGCTTGGCCAGGGGGACCCTACTGAACTATGGCTACACCTTC
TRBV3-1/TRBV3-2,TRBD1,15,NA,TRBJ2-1,CASSTGTGKPNEQFF,TGTGCCAGCAGCACCGGGACAGGGAAACCCAATGAGCAGTTCTTC
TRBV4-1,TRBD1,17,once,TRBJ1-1,CASSLTDRVILPTEAFF,TGCGCCAGCAGCCTAACGGACAGGGTAATTTTGCCCACTGAAGCTTTCTTT
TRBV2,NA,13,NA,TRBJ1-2,CASTLDSNYGYTF,TGTGCCAGCACCTTGGACTCTAACTATGGCTACACCTTC
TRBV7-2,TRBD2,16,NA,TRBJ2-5,CASSSGTSGYQETQYF,TGTGCCAGCAGCTCAGGGACTAGCGGGTACCAAGAGACCCAGTACTTC
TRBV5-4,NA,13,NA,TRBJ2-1,CASREGAYNEQFF,TGTGCCAGCAGGGAGGGGGCGTACAATGAGCAGTTCTTC
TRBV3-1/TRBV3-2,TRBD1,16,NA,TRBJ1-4,CASSQWGQGAREKLFF,TGTGCCAGCAGCCAATGGGGACAGGGGGCAAGGGAAAAACTGTTTTTT
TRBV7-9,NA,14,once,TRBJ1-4,CASSLGSVNEKLFF,TGTGCCAGCTCCCTCGGGTCAGTAAATGAAAAACTGTTTTTT
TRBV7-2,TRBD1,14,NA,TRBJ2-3,CASRARGYGDTQYF,TGTGCCAGCAGGGCCAGGGGGTACGGAGATACGCAGTATTTT
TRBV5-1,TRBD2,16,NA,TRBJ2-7,CASSQAPGLAVYGQYF,TGCGCCAGCAGCCAAGCCCCCGGACTAGCGGTTTACGGGCAGTACTTC
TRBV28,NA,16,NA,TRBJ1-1,CASSFRTGTGNTEAFF,TGTGCCAGCAGTTTTCGTACAGGGACGGGGAACACTGAAGCTTTCTTT
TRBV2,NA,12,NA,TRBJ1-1,CASSERGLGAFF,TGTGCCAGCAGTGAACGAGGGCTTGGAGCTTTCTTT
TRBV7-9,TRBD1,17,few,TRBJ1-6,CASSIRQGSSYNSPLHF,TGTGCCAGCAGCATACGACAGGGGAGCTCCTATAATTCACCCCTCCACTTT
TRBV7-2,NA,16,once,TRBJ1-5,CASSREGGWSNQPQHF,TGTGCCAGCAGCAGAGAGGGAGGGTGGAGCAATCAGCCCCAGCATTTT
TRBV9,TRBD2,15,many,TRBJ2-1,CASSPHSGRANEQFF,TGTGCCAGCAGCCCCCACAGCGGGAGGGCCAATGAGCAGTTCTTC
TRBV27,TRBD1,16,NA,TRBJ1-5,CASSLRGGSLNQPQHF,TGTGCCAGCAGTTTGAGAGGGGGCTCTTTAAATCAGCCCCAGCATTTT
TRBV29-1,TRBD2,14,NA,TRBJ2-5,CSVGRGGGEETQYF,TGCAGCGTTGGACGCGGTGGGGGGGAAGAGACCCAGTACTTC
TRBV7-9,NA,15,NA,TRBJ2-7,CASSARLVSFYEQYF,TGTGCCAGCAGCGCGCGACTAGTTTCGTTCTACGAGCAGTACTTC
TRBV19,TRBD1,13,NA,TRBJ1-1,CASCHGTGGEAFF,TGTGCCAGTTGCCACGGGACAGGGGGTGAAGCTTTCTTT